The entry that follows covers one TCR beta chain sequence. Its cognate antigen is unknown. This specimen belongs to a study of blood T cells in healthy people across ages. Study-wide results and limits: Versus aged donors, long-lived donors had higher diversity and more naive CD4+ cells.

Combining a sample-barcoded 5' primer with a J-beta primer mix, a second PCR ran for about 6 to 12 cycles. MiXCR was run by TCRdb on the 5' RACE reads, yielding one entry per CDR3 protein. The sample includes roughly 860,000 distinct CDR3 sequences, approximately 59% of them seen just once. Germline values: CDR1 MNHEY, CDR2 SVGEGT. The CDR3 spans 13 residues. Trimming pared 3 bases from V and 9 bases from J, leaving 15 bases between. This receptor was taken from a man aged 30 to 45 in good health. Source material: blood. The rearrangement links TRBV6-2 or TRBV6-3 to TRBJ2-7; D gene uncertain. The DNA for the CDR3 is TGTGCCAGCAGTTATAATGATTTGCCGACGCAGTACTTC. Translating it yields CASSYNDLPTQYF.